This TCR beta chain derives from a study of T cells after yellow fever vaccination. Study results and limitations: The CD4 and CD8 compartments had a small share of their clonotypes in common. Post-booster reappearance was seen for most primary-vaccination clones (about 96% CD4, around 88% CD8).

Each CDR3 protein gets one entry after TCRdb re-called the 5' RACE reads with MiXCR. The data show some 170,000 distinct CDR3 sequences, roughly 8.8% seen once. As for this clonotype: The antigen is undetermined.

Germline loops: CDR1 SQVTM, CDR2 ANQGSEA. CDR3 length: 12 residues. With 5 bases removed from V and 4 bases from J, the gap between germline ends came to 10 bases. The specimen comprised CD8+ T cells sorted from PBMCs, sampled 45 days after the yellow fever booster vaccination. The sequence derives from a man aged 18 to 30 who received the YFV17D yellow fever vaccine. The chain combines TRBV29-1 with TRBJ2-3; a possible D gene is TRBD1 (6 bases). Written as DNA, the CDR3 is TGCAGCGTTACACAGGGCTCAGATACGCAGTATTTT. It translates to CSVTQGSDTQYF.